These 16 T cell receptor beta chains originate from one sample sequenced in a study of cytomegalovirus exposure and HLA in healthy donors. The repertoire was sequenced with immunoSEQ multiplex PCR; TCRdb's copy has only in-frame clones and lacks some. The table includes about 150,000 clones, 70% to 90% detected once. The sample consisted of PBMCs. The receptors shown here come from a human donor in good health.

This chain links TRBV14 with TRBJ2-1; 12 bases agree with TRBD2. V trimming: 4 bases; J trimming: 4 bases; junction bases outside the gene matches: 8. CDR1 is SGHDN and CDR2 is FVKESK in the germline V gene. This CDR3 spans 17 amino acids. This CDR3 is CASSRLAGVGPYNEQFF. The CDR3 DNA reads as TGTGCCAGCAGCCGACTAGCGGGAGTAGGGCCGTACAATGAGCAGTTCTTC.

CDR3 protein: CATSRDNRAGETQYF. CDR3 DNA: TGTGCCACCAGCAGAGATAACAGGGCTGGGGAGACCCAGTACTTC. This chain uses TRBV15 with TRBJ2-5; D is possibly TRBD1 (6 bases). V gave up 0 bases and J gave up 5 bases, with 13 bases separating them. The germline V gene encodes CDR1 LNHNV and CDR2 YYDKDF (reference sequence). The CDR3 consists of 15 residues.

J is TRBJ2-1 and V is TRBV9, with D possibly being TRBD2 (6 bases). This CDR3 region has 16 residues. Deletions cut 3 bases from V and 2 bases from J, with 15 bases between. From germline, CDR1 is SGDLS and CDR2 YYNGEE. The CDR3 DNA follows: TGTGCCAGCAGCGACCGCGGGGCGGGCCCCTACAATGAGCAGTTCTTC. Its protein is CASSDRGAGPYNEQFF.

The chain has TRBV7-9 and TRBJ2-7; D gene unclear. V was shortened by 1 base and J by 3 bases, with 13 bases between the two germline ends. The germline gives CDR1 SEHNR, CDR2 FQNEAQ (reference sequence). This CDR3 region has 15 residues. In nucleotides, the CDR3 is TGTGCCAGCAGCTTAGGGGCCAGCCCCCACTACGAGCAGTACTTC. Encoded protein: CASSLGASPHYEQYF.

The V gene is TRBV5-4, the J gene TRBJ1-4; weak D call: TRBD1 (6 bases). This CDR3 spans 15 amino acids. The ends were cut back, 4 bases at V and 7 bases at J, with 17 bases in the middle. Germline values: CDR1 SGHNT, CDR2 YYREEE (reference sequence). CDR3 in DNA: TGTGCCAGCAGCCGCCAGGGACAAGGCGTTGAAAAACTGTTTTTT. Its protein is CASSRQGQGVEKLFF.

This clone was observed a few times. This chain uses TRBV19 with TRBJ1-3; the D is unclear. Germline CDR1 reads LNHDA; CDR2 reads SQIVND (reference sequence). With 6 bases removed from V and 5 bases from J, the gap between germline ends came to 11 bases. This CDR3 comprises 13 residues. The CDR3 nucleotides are TGTGCCAGTAGACCTAGAACGAGAAACACCATATATTTT. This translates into CASRPRTRNTIYF.

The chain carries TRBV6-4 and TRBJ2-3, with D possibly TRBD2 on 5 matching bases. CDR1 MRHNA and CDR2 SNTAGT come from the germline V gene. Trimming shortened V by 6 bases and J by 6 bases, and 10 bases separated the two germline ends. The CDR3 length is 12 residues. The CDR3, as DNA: TGTGCCAGCAGGGGAGCCGCCGATACGCAGTATTTT. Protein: CASRGAADTQYF.

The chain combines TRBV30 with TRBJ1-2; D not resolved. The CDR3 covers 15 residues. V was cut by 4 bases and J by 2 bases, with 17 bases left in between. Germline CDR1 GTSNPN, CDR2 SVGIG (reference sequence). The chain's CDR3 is CAWTPSRTENYGYTF. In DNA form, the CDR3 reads TGTGCCTGGACTCCCTCCCGAACAGAGAACTATGGCTACACCTTC.

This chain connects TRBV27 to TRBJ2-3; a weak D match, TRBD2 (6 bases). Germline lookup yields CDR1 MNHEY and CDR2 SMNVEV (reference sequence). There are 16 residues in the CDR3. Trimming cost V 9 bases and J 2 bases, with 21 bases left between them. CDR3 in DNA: TGTGCCAGTCGTTCCCTGGCGGGGCAAAACACAGATACGCAGTATTTT. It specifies CASRSLAGQNTDTQYF.

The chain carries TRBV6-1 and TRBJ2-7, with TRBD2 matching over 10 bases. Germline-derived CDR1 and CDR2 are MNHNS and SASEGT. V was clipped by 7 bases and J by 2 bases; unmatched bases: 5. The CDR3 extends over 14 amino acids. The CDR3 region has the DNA TGTGCCAGCACCGGACTAGCGGTACCCTACGAGCAGTACTTC. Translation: CASTGLAVPYEQYF.

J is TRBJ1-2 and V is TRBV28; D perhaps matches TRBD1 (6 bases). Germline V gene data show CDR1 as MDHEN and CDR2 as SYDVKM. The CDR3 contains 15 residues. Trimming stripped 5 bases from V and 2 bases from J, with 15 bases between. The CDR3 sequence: CASSPTGLANYGYTF. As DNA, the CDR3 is TGTGCCAGCAGTCCTACAGGGTTAGCAAACTATGGCTACACCTTC.

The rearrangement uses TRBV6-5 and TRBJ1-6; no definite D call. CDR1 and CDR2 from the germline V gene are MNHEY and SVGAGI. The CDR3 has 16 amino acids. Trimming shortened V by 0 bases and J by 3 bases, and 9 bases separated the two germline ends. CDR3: CASSYSALLYNSPLHF. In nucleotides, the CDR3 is TGTGCCAGCAGTTACTCAGCACTACTCTATAATTCACCCCTCCACTTT.

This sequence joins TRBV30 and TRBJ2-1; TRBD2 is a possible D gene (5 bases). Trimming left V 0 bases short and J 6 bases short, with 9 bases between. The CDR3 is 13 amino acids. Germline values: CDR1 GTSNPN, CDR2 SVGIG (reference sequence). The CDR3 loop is CAWSVGLANEQFF. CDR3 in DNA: TGTGCCTGGAGTGTTGGCCTAGCCAATGAGCAGTTCTTC.

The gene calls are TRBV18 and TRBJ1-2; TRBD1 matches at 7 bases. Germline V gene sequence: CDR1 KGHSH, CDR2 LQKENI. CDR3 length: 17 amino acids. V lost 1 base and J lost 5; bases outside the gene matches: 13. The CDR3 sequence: CASSPRTVQGVVYGYTF. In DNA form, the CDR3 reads TGTGCCAGCTCACCACGTACGGTTCAGGGGGTGGTTTATGGCTACACCTTC.

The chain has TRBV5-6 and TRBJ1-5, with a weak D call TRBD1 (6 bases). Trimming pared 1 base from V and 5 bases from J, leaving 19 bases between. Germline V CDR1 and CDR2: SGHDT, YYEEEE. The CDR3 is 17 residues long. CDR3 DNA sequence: TGTGCCAGCAGCTTGAGTAAAAACAGGGTGCGATATCAGCCCCAGCATTTT. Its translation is CASSLSKNRVRYQPQHF.

The CDR3 here is CASSHGRAGILSNQPQHF. The CDR3 DNA is TGCGCCAGCAGCCATGGGAGGGCAGGGATACTTTCCAATCAGCCCCAGCATTTT. The J gene is TRBJ1-5, the V gene TRBV4-1; maybe TRBD1 (5 bases). V was shortened by 3 bases and J by 3 bases, with 21 bases between the two germline ends. The CDR3 has 18 residues. The germline V gene encodes CDR1 MGHRA and CDR2 YSYEKL.